The 20 T cell receptor beta chains presented below share a single source sample, sequenced in a study of CD8+CD57+ T cells in acquired aplastic anemia. TCR beta VDJ and CDR3 profiling used genomic DNA as template. TCRdb re-derived calls from the reads in MiXCR, one entry per CDR3 protein. The repertoire holds some 180,000 distinct CDR3 sequences, with 35% to 50% as singletons. The specimen was sorted CD4+, CD8+, or CD8+CD57+ T cells (not recorded which) from PBMCs. Source of these receptors: a human donor in good health.

This clonotype was observed at least ten times. The gene calls are TRBV7-2 and TRBJ2-2; the D is unclear. The germline V and J ends were trimmed by 3 bases and 2 bases, with 4 bases remaining between them. CDR1 and CDR2 from the germline V gene are SGHTA and FQGNSA. The CDR3 extends over 13 amino acids. The CDR3 coding sequence is TGTGCCAGCAGCTTTTTTAACACCGGGGAGCTGTTTTTT. Encoded protein: CASSFFNTGELFF.

This clonotype came up once. V and J are TRBV7-9 and TRBJ1-6; D is unclear. The CDR3 is 14 amino acids. V was shortened by 3 bases and J by 9 bases, with 12 bases between the two germline ends. Germline CDR1 reads SEHNR; CDR2 reads FQNEAQ (reference sequence). The DNA for the CDR3 is TGTGCCAGCAGCTTTGGTCAGGAAAGTTCACCCCTCCACTTT. Encoded protein: CASSFGQESSPLHF.

Judged by abundance, this clonotype is medium-sized. The chain has TRBV20-1 and TRBJ1-5, with D possibly TRBD1 on 6 matching bases. This CDR3 contains 14 residues. V lost 6 bases and J 0 bases, leaving 12 bases between the germline ends. Germline CDR1 DFQATT, CDR2 SNEGSKA (reference sequence). The CDR3 coding sequence is TGCAGTGCCCCGGGACAAAATAGCAATCAGCCCCAGCATTTT. The encoded protein is CSAPGQNSNQPQHF.

J is TRBJ2-7 and V is TRBV20-1; 7 positions match TRBD2. The CDR3 covers 14 residues. With V trimmed by 3 bases and J by 4 bases, 9 bases remained unmatched. The germline gives CDR1 DFQATT, CDR2 SNEGSKA (reference sequence). The DNA for the CDR3 is TGCAGTGCTAGCCCCTTTCGCGGGAGTTACGAGCAGTACTTC. It translates to CSASPFRGSYEQYF.

As DNA, the CDR3 is TGTGCCAGCAGCTTGAGTGCAGCCTCCACAGATACGCAGTATTTT. Translating gives CASSLSAASTDTQYF. The chain combines TRBV11-2 with TRBJ2-3; D is ambiguous. Trimming took off 3 bases at V and 2 bases at J, with 12 bases between the two ends. This CDR3 has 15 amino acids. Per the germline V gene, CDR1 is SGHAT and CDR2 is FQNNGV.

This rearrangement joins TRBV10-3 to TRBJ2-3; TRBD2 matches at 11 bases. This CDR3 is 14 amino acids long. Germline V gene sequence: CDR1 ENHRY, CDR2 SYGVKD. J lost 8 bases, V lost 5 bases, and 6 bases had no gene match. The CDR3 loop reads CAISLAGGLGTQYF. In DNA form, the CDR3 reads TGTGCCATCAGTCTAGCGGGGGGTTTAGGTACGCAGTATTTT.

This clonotype has at least ten counts. This chain joins TRBV5-5 and TRBJ1-1; D remains ambiguous. Trimming left V 1 base short and J 1 base short, with 14 bases between. The V gene's germline CDR1 is SGHKS and CDR2 YYEKEE (reference sequence). CDR3 size: 16 residues. DNA of the CDR3: TGTGCCAGCAGCTTGCAGTTTAGTCAGCCGAACACTGAAGCTTTCTTT. This codes for CASSLQFSQPNTEAFF.

This clonotype was detected ten times or more. V and J are TRBV24-1 and TRBJ2-1; 8 nucleotides line up with TRBD1. This CDR3 spans 16 amino acids. The V gene's germline CDR1 is KGHDR and CDR2 SFDVKD. After removal of 4 bases from V and 5 bases from J, the junction contained 9 bases not matched to a gene. For the CDR3, the DNA is TGTGCCACCAGTGACTCGACAGGGGATACAAACAATGAGCAGTTCTTC. This gives the protein CATSDSTGDTNNEQFF.

This clonotype was counted ten times or more. The chain carries TRBV7-2 and TRBJ2-5; 7 bases fit TRBD2. With V trimmed by 4 bases and J by 2 bases, 10 bases remained unmatched. The CDR3 loop spans 16 amino acids. CDR1 and CDR2 (germline): SGHTA, FQGNSA. The CDR3 region is CASSSRWDYSQETQYF. The CDR3 DNA follows: TGTGCCAGCAGCTCTCGGTGGGACTACTCACAAGAGACCCAGTACTTC.

The V and J genes are TRBV23-1 and TRBJ2-4; TRBD2 agrees at 7 bases. TRBV23-1 is an ORF, with its function uncertain. The CDR3 is 19 residues long. The trim removed 6 bases at V and 0 bases at J, leaving 17 bases unmatched. The CDR3 protein is CASRPGGLQLYLAKNIQYF. The CDR3 DNA reads TGCGCCAGCAGGCCGGGGGGACTCCAATTATATTTAGCCAAAAACATTCAGTACTTC.

This clonotype was found a few times. The rearrangement uses TRBV12-3 or TRBV12-4 and TRBJ2-2; the D is unclear. The V and J ends lost 2 bases and 1 base respectively, with 8 bases between them. This CDR3 has 15 amino acids. The CDR3 reads CASSLLARNTGELFF. CDR3 coding DNA: TGTGCCAGCAGTTTACTCGCGAGGAACACCGGGGAGCTGTTTTTT.

This clonotype was counted at least ten times. The chain recombines TRBV24-1 with TRBJ2-5; D might be TRBD1 (5 bases). The V end lost 9 bases, the J end lost 3 bases, and 19 bases lay between the germline ends. Germline CDR1 reads KGHDR; CDR2 reads SFDVKD. The CDR3 is made up of 15 amino acids. CDR3 DNA sequence: TGTGCCACCCCGCTAAGTGTGGGGCCGAAAGAGACCCAGTACTTC. Protein product: CATPLSVGPKETQYF.

This sequence joins TRBV19 and TRBJ2-3; 7 positions agree with TRBD1. The V segment lost 8 bases and the J segment 2 bases; nucleotides outside the gene matches: 10. The length of the CDR3 is 15 residues. Germline V lookup: CDR1 LNHDA, CDR2 SQIVND (reference sequence). The CDR3 reads CASSIGQAHTDTQYF. Here the CDR3 DNA reads TGTGCCAGTTCGATCGGACAGGCCCACACAGATACGCAGTATTTT.

This chain links TRBV25-1 with TRBJ1-5; D ambiguous. CDR3 length: 17 residues. The germline gives CDR1 MGHDK, CDR2 SYGVNS. V shed 5 bases and J shed 0 bases, with 17 bases lying between them. CDR3 protein: CASSPRVTRYSNQPQHF. The CDR3 coding sequence is TGTGCCAGCAGTCCCCGGGTCACACGGTATAGCAATCAGCCCCAGCATTTT.

This clonotype was counted at least ten times. This chain uses TRBV12-3 or TRBV12-4 with TRBJ2-3; 14 positions match TRBD2. The CDR3 covers 16 residues. The V segment lost 8 bases and the J segment 2 bases; nucleotides outside the gene matches: 6. CDR3 protein: CASGPGLAGVTDTQYF. The DNA of the CDR3 is TGTGCCAGCGGTCCGGGACTAGCGGGAGTCACAGATACGCAGTATTTT.

This chain links TRBV11-3 with TRBJ1-2, with 8 positions matching TRBD1. The CDR3 loop spans 15 amino acids. Trimming removed 5 bases from V and 1 base from J; junction bases left unmatched: 6. CDR1 and CDR2 (germline): SGHNT, YENEEA. The CDR3 here is CASSLDRGSNYGYTF. CDR3 sequence (DNA): TGTGCCAGCAGCCTCGACAGGGGAAGTAACTATGGCTACACCTTC.

The rearrangement links TRBV20-1 to TRBJ2-7; TRBD1 is a possible D gene (5 bases). Germline V gene sequence: CDR1 DFQATT, CDR2 SNEGSKA (reference sequence). The CDR3 loop spans 12 amino acids. The V and J ends lost 0 bases and 7 bases respectively, with 10 bases between them. CDR3 sequence reads: CSARDPPGEQYF. The DNA of the CDR3 is TGCAGTGCTAGAGATCCGCCAGGGGAGCAGTACTTC.

The genes are TRBV20-1 and TRBJ1-3; possibly TRBD1 for D (6 bases). The CDR3 spans 14 residues. V was shortened by 5 bases and J by 4 bases, with 15 bases between the two germline ends. Germline V gene lookup returns CDR1 DFQATT and CDR2 SNEGSKA (reference sequence). The CDR3 bases are TGCAGTGCTCAAGATGCGACAGGCGGAAACACCATATATTTT. Translation: CSAQDATGGNTIYF.

The CDR3 loop reads CASSQHQGLYGYTF. As DNA, the CDR3 is TGTGCCAGCAGCCAACACCAGGGACTCTATGGCTACACCTTC. J is TRBJ1-2 and V is TRBV7-8, with D possibly TRBD1 on 5 matching bases. The germline V and J ends were trimmed by 5 bases and 4 bases, with 14 bases remaining between them. This CDR3 region has 14 residues. Per the germline V gene, CDR1 is SGHVS and CDR2 is FQNEAQ.

The J gene is TRBJ2-7, the V gene TRBV11-1, with 14 bases fitting TRBD2. Germline V gives CDR1 SGHAT, CDR2 FQDESV (reference sequence). V dropped 5 bases and J dropped 4; count of bases not matched to a gene: 7. CDR3 length equals 16 residues. CDR3 sequence reads: CASSRMTSGRVYEQYF. DNA for the CDR3: TGTGCCAGCAGCCGAATGACTAGCGGGAGGGTGTACGAGCAGTACTTC.